This TCR beta chain was obtained from a study of molecular identifiers for immune sequencing clone quantification. This clonotype was seen many times. Its specificity is not known. TCR libraries were built in bulk with a published protocol and specific TCR primers. TCRdb re-derived calls from the PCR reads in MiXCR, one entry per CDR3 protein. The table includes approximately 93,000 distinct CDR3 sequences, around a quarter detected once. Regarding the study as a whole: One cell's worth of spiked Jurkat TCR RNA was reportedly detectable among approximately 1 million naive cells.

The CDR3 sequence is 15 residues long. Trimming removed 5 bases from V and 4 bases from J; junction bases left unmatched: 8. Germline-derived CDR1 and CDR2 are MDHEN and SYDVKM. The sample was naive CD8+ T cells from blood, with Jurkat cell RNA spiked in. Subset described: FACS-sorted CD8+CD4-CCR7+CD45RA+ naive T cells. V and J are TRBV28 and TRBJ1-1, with TRBD1 matching over 9 bases. This TCR was recovered from a human donor in good health. Some libraries in this study had Jurkat cell RNA spiked in. The CDR3 DNA reads TGTGCCAGCAGTCCGAACAGGGGGCTGAGCACTGAAGCTTTCTTT. Its translation: CASSPNRGLSTEAFF.